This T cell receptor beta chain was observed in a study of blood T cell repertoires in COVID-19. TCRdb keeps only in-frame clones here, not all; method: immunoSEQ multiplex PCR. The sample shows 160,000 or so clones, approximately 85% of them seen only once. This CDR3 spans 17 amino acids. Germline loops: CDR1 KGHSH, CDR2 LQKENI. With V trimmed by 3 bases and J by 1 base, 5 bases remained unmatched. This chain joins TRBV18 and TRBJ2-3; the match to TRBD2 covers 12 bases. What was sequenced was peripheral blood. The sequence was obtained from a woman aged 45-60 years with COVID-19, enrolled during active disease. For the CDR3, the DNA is TGTGCCAGCTCACCGGTTGCTAGCGGGGGGGGCACAGATACGCAGTATTTT. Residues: CASSPVASGGGTDTQYF.